This TCR beta chain was sequenced in a study of T-cell memory formation after mild COVID-19. TCRdb called the 5' RACE reads again in MiXCR, with one record for every CDR3 protein. The table includes some 7,100 distinct CDR3 sequences, roughly 50% detected once. The ends were cut back, 2 bases at V and 8 bases at J, with 15 bases in the middle. The CDR3 contains 14 residues. The germline gives CDR1 DFQATT, CDR2 SNEGSKA (reference sequence). Sequenced material: PBMCs or a T cell subset sorted from them (not recorded which). This TCR came from an adult who had mild COVID-19 (a few samples of this study predate the infection). Cell type and time point are not known. The chain combines TRBV20-1 with TRBJ1-4; D may be TRBD1 (5 bases). This CDR3 is CSARQGSPGEKLFF. The CDR3 coding sequence is TGCAGTGCTAGACAGGGCTCTCCAGGGGAAAAACTGTTTTTT.